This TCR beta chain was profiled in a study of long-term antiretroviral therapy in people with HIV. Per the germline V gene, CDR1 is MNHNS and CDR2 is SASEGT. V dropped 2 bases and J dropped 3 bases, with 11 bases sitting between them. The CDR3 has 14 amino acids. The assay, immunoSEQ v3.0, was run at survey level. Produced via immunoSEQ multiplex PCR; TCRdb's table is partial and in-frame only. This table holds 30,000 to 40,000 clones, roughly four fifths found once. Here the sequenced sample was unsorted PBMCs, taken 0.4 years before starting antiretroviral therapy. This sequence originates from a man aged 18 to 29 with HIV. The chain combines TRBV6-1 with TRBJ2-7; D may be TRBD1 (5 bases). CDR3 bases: TGTGCCAGCAGTGAACAGGGCGATTACTACGAGCAGTACTTC. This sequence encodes CASSEQGDYYEQYF.